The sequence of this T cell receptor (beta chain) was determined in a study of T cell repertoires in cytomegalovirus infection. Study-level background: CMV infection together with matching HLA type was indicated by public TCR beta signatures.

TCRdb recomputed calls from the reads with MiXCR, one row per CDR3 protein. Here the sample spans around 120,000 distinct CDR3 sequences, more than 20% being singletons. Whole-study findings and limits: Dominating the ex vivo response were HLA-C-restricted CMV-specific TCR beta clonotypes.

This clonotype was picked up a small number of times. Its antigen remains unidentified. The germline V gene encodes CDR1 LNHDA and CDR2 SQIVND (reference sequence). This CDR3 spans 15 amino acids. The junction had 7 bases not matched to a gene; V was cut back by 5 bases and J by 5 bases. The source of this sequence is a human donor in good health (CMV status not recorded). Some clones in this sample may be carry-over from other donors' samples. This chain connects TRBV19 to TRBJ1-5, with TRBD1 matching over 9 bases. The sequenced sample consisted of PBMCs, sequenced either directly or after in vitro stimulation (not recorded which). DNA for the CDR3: TGTGCCAGTAGTCCTCCGGGACAGGGCTATCAGCCCCAGCATTTT. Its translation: CASSPPGQGYQPQHF.